This TCR beta chain was retrieved from a study of cytomegalovirus exposure and HLA in healthy donors. This clone was observed once. With 6 bases clipped from V and 5 bases from J, the junction kept 7 bases outside the gene matches. CDR1 and CDR2 (germline): LNHDA, SQIVND (reference sequence). The CDR3 runs 14 residues. Primers included in the PCR were 60 Vbeta and 13 Jbeta primers. Sequencing used immunoSEQ multiplex PCR; TCRdb keeps in-frame clones, though not all of them. The sample lists around 200,000 clones, 75% to 85% occurring once. The chain links TRBV19 to TRBJ2-5, with 9 nucleotides matching TRBD1. The TCR originated in a boy younger than 18 in good health and CMV-seronegative. Sequencing input: PBMCs. CDR3 sequence (DNA): TGTGCCAGTAGCACAGGGGGCGAGGGGGAGACCCAGTACTTC. Protein product: CASSTGGEGETQYF.